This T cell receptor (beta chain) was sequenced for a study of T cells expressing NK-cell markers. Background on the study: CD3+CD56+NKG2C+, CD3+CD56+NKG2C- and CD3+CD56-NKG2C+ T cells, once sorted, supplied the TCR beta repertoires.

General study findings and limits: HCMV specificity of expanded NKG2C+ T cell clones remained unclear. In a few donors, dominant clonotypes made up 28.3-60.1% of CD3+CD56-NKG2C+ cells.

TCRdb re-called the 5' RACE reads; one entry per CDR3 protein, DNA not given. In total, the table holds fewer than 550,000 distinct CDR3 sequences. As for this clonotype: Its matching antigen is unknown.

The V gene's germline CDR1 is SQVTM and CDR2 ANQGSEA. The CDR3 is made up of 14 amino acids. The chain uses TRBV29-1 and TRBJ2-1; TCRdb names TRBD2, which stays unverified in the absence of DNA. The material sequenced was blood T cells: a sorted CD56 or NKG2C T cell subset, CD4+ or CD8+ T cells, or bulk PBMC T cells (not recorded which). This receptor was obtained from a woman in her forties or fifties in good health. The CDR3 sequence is CSVGYTSGGNEQFF.